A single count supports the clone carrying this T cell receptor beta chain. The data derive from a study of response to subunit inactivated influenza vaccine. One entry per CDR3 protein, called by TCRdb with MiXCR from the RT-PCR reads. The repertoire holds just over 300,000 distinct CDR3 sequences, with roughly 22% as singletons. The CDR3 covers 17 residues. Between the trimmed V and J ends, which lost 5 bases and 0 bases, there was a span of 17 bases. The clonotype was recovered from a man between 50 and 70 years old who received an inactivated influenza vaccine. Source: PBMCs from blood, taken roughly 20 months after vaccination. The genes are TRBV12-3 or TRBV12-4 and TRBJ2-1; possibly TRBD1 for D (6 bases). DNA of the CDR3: TGTGCCAGCAGTCCACGACAGGTCTTCAGCTCCTACAATGAGCAGTTCTTC. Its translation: CASSPRQVFSSYNEQFF.